This T cell receptor (beta chain) stems from a study of T cells in localized non-small cell lung cancer. On this clone: Its target is not known.

The method was immunoSEQ multiplex PCR; TCRdb's version includes in-frame clones alone and lacks a portion of them. The sample has 1,500 to 2,000 clones, less than 30% seen once. General observations from the study: Longer overall survival was seen with higher T cell density measured in blood.

This CDR3 region has 14 residues. V was trimmed by 6 bases and J by 0 bases, leaving 10 bases between them. Germline V gene data show CDR1 as LNHDA and CDR2 as SQIVND (reference sequence). The clonotype originates from an older female donor with stage I lung adenocarcinoma. The input for sequencing was normal lung tissue next to the tumor, taken before any cancer treatment. The chain is built from TRBV19 and TRBJ2-3; maybe TRBD2 (6 bases). The CDR3 DNA reads TGTGCCAGTAGCTGGAGGGGAAGCACAGATACGCAGTATTTT. Its translation: CASSWRGSTDTQYF.